The rows below give T cell receptor beta chains drawn from one sample of a study of cytomegalovirus exposure and HLA in healthy donors. Assay used: immunoSEQ multiplex PCR; TCRdb lists only in-frame clones, some missing. The data hold 150,000 to 200,000 clones, with 80% observed a single time. The material sequenced was PBMCs. Source of these receptors: a man younger than 40 in good health and CMV-seropositive. Both conserved end residues are part of each CDR3. The order of the fields is D gene, CDR3 length, clone size, J gene, V gene, CDR3 protein, CDR3 DNA. The D gene is left open where the match is weak. Expanded clones are given a class, and other clones once, few, many or no size at all.

.	11	.	TRBJ2-1	TRBV5-1	CASSLGEEQFF	TGCGCCAGCAGCTTAGGAGAGGAGCAGTTCTTC
TRBD1	13	.	TRBJ2-5	TRBV5-1	CASSLQGLETQYF	TGCGCCAGCAGTTTACAGGGGCTAGAGACCCAGTACTTC
TRBD1	12	.	TRBJ2-7	TRBV6-5	CASSQRGREQYF	TGTGCCAGCAGCCAAAGGGGGCGCGAGCAGTACTTC
TRBD1	20	.	TRBJ2-6	TRBV5-1	CASSQPRNRGTDSGANVLTF	TGCGCCAGCAGCCAACCGCGGAACAGGGGAACGGACTCTGGGGCCAACGTCCTGACTTTC
.	14	once	TRBJ2-2	TRBV9	CASSVVGATGELFF	TGTGCCAGCAGCGTAGTGGGGGCCACCGGGGAGCTGTTTTTT
TRBD1	16	few	TRBJ2-2	TRBV5-1	CASSRRQGTNTGELFF	TGCGCCAGCAGCCGTCGACAGGGGACCAACACCGGGGAGCTGTTTTTT
TRBD1	15	.	TRBJ1-1	TRBV2	CASSSPVTGGTEAFF	TGTGCCAGCAGTTCCCCGGTGACAGGGGGCACTGAAGCTTTCTTT
.	12	.	TRBJ1-6	TRBV10-2	CASSESTGNYHF	TGCGCCAGCAGTGAGTCGACGGGGAACTACCACTTT
TRBD2	14	.	TRBJ2-1	TRBV10-2	CASSDGLAIDEQFF	TGCGCCAGCAGTGACGGACTAGCGATCGATGAGCAGTTCTTC
.	15	.	TRBJ1-2	TRBV4-3	CASSQEDGGRYGYTF	TGCGCCAGCAGCCAAGAGGACGGAGGACGTTATGGCTACACCTTC
.	12	.	TRBJ2-3	TRBV6-5	CASRNSADTQYF	TGTGCCAGCAGAAACTCCGCAGATACGCAGTATTTT
.	13	.	TRBJ1-1	TRBV6-5	CASSYSEADEAFF	TGTGCCAGCAGTTACTCTGAGGCAGACGAAGCTTTCTTT
.	12	.	TRBJ2-7	TRBV15	CATGTVAYEQYF	TGTGCCACCGGGACTGTGGCCTACGAGCAGTACTTC
TRBD1	14	.	TRBJ1-6	TRBV27	CASSFRQGNSPLHF	TGTGCCAGCAGTTTTCGACAGGGGAATTCACCCCTCCACTTT